The present TCR beta chain was sequenced within a study of blood T cell repertoires in COVID-19. Study-level background: PBMCs, B-cell-depleted T cells, or T cells were the source of the cDNA or gDNA that made up the material.

This CDR3 has 17 residues. Germline assignment: CDR1 SGHNT and CDR2 YYREEE (reference sequence). V gave up 2 bases and J gave up 0 bases, with 17 bases separating them. In the authors' methods: Researchers report that nucleated cell counts were estimated from reference gene primer amplification. Sequenced by immunoSEQ multiplex PCR; TCRdb stores in-frame clones only, minus some. V, J and clone size derive from that table, while D and trimming were established from the DNA sequence. The data contain roughly 360,000 clones, 81% of them singletons. Material: peripheral blood. This chain links TRBV5-4 with TRBJ1-1; the D is unclear. The sequence came from a human donor with acute or convalescent COVID-19. The donor label of this sample is uncertain. DNA for the CDR3: TGTGCCAGCAGCTTACCCCACCGCACTCAAATGAACACTGAAGCTTTCTTT. Residues: CASSLPHRTQMNTEAFF.